The clone carrying this TCR beta chain occurred once. The data stem from a study of control samples from healthy donors and cancer patients. Produced via immunoSEQ multiplex PCR; TCRdb's table is partial and in-frame only. The sample lists roughly 130,000 clones; roughly 94% were seen once. Sequenced sample: PBMCs. The TCR sequence derives from a man aged 60-69 years with colorectal cancer.

Here the CDR3 reads CASSAGEVSNQPQHF. CDR3 nucleotide sequence: TGTGCCAGCAGTGCGGGGGAAGTGAGCAATCAGCCCCAGCATTTT. This chain links TRBV2 with TRBJ1-5; perhaps TRBD1 as D (5 bases). With 4 bases removed from V and 1 base from J, the gap between germline ends came to 11 bases. In germline, CDR1 is SNHLY, CDR2 FYNNEI. This CDR3 spans 15 amino acids. The variable domain in full, with the rest retrieved from reference TRBV2 and TRBJ1-5, is EPEVTQTPSHQVTQMGQEVILRCVPISNHLYFYWYRQILGQKVEFLVSFYNNEISEKSEIFDDQFSVERPDGSNFTLKIRSTKLEDSAMYFCASSAGEVSNQPQHFGDGTRLSIL.